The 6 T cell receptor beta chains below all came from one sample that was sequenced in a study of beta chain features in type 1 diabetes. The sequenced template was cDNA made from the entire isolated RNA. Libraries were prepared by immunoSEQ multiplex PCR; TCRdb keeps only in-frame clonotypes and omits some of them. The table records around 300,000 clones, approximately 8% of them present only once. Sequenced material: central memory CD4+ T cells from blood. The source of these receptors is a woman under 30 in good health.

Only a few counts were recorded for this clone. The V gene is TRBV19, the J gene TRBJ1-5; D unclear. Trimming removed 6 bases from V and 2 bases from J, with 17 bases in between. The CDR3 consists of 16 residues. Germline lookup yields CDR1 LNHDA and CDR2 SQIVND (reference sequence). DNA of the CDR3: TGTGCCAGTAGCTTACTTGGACTAATCGGCAATCAGCCCCAGCATTTT. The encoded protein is CASSLLGLIGNQPQHF.

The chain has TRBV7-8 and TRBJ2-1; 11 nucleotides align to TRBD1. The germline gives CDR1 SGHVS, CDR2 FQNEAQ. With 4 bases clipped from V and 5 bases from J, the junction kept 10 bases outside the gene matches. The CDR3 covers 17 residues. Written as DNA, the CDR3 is TGTGCCAGCAGCTCAGGATTCCGGGACAGGGGGAACAATGAGCAGTTCTTC. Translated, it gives CASSSGFRDRGNNEQFF. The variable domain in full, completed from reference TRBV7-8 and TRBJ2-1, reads GAGVSQSPRYKVAKRGQDVALRCDPISGHVSLFWYQQALGQGPEFLTYFQNEAQLDKSGLPSDRFFAERPEGSVSTLKIQRTQQEDSAVYLCASSSGFRDRGNNEQFFGPGTRLTVL.

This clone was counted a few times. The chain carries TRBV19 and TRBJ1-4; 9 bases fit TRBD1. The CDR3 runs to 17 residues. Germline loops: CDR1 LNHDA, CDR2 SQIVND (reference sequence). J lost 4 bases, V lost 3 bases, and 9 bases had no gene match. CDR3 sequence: CASSISRGQGVNEKLFF. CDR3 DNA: TGTGCCAGTAGTATCTCGAGGGGACAGGGAGTTAATGAAAAACTGTTTTTT.

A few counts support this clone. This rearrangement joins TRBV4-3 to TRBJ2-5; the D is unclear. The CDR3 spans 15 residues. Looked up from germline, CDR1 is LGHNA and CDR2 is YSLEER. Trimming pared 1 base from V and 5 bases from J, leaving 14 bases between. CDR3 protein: CASSQGGKGMETQYF. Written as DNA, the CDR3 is TGCGCCAGCAGCCAAGGGGGTAAGGGTATGGAGACCCAGTACTTC.

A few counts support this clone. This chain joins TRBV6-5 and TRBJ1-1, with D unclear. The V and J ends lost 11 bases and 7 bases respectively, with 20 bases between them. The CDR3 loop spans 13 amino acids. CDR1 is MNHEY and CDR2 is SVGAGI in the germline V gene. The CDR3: CASRKAGGIEAFF. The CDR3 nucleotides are TGTGCCTCCCGAAAGGCGGGCGGGATTGAAGCTTTCTTT.

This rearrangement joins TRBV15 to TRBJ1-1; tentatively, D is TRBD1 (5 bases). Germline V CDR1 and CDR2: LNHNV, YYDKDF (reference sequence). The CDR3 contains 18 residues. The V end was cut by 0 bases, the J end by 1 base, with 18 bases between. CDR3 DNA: TGTGCCACCAGCAGAGATCCCTGGGGCAGGGCAACGAACACTGAAGCTTTCTTT. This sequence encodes CATSRDPWGRATNTEAFF.